This passage covers 22 T cell receptor beta chains from one sample sequenced in a study of radiation and T cells in renal cell carcinoma. Time point defined: blood 2 weeks post-SBRT. Treatment given: 15 Gy SBRT to primary tumor, nephrectomy 4 weeks later. Assay used: immunoSEQ multiplex PCR; TCRdb lists only in-frame clones, some missing. The sample yields more than 150,000 clones, roughly 89% seen once. The specimen comprised blood, sampled from a patient whose treatment included radiotherapy and nephrectomy. The receptors were sampled from a woman aged 45-65 years with renal cell carcinoma.

This clone was counted a single time. V usage is TRBV7-8 and J usage is TRBJ1-2; D might be TRBD1 (5 bases). The germline gives CDR1 SGHVS, CDR2 FQNEAQ. The CDR3 has 14 amino acids. The V and J ends lost 5 bases and 3 bases respectively, with 13 bases between them. The CDR3 here is CASSHGGADYGYTF. The CDR3 region has the DNA TGTGCCAGCAGCCACGGAGGGGCAGACTATGGCTACACCTTC.

The V and J genes are TRBV9 and TRBJ2-3; D remains unclear. Trimming took off 2 bases at V and 6 bases at J, with 10 bases between the two ends. The CDR3 sequence is 13 residues long. Germline lookup yields CDR1 SGDLS and CDR2 YYNGEE. As DNA, the CDR3 is TGTGCCAGCAGCGTGGACCAATGGGATACGCAGTATTTT. Its translation is CASSVDQWDTQYF. The entire variable domain, with the rest obtained from reference TRBV9 and TRBJ2-3, is as follows: DSGVTQTPKHLITATGQRVTLRCSPRSGDLSVYWYQQSLDQGLQFLIQYYNGEERAKGNILERFSAQQFPDLHSELNLSSLELGDSALYFCASSVDQWDTQYFGPGTRLTVL.

The chain couples TRBV7-6 to TRBJ2-1, with a weak D call TRBD2 (5 bases). Deletions cut 1 base from V and 10 bases from J, with 20 bases between. This CDR3 region has 16 residues. CDR1 SGHVS and CDR2 FNYEAQ come from the germline V gene. CDR3 sequence: CASSLEDSLQSVEQFF. The CDR3 nucleotides are TGTGCCAGCAGCTTAGAGGACTCCCTTCAATCAGTCGAGCAGTTCTTC.

The CDR3 loop reads CASSPYRVEKGEAFF. CDR3 nucleotides: TGTGCCAGCAGCCCATACCGGGTTGAGAAGGGGGAAGCTTTCTTT. The chain is built from TRBV7-2 and TRBJ1-1; D perhaps matches TRBD1 (5 bases). CDR3 length: 15 residues. CDR1 is SGHTA and CDR2 is FQGNSA in the germline V gene. With 5 bases removed from V and 8 bases from J, the gap between germline ends came to 21 bases.

The rearrangement joins TRBV2 to TRBJ1-1; D is uncertain. V gave up 4 bases and J gave up 5 bases, with 8 bases separating them. Germline CDR1 SNHLY, CDR2 FYNNEI. The CDR3 runs to 12 residues. Here the CDR3 reads CASSVRPTEAFF. The DNA for the CDR3 is TGTGCCAGCAGTGTACGGCCGACTGAAGCTTTCTTT.

This clone was seen once. The rearrangement uses TRBV5-1 and TRBJ1-4; unclear D gene. Germline V gene sequence: CDR1 SGHRS, CDR2 YFSETQ. This CDR3 has 15 amino acids. V gave up 4 bases and J gave up 7 bases, with 17 bases separating them. In nucleotides, the CDR3 is TGCGCCAGCAGCCCGGCGGGGTTCGTATCTGAAAAACTGTTTTTT. This sequence encodes CASSPAGFVSEKLFF.

The rearrangement joins TRBV6-6 to TRBJ2-1; TRBD2 matches at 7 bases. Germline CDR1 is MNHNY and CDR2 is SVGAGI (reference sequence). The CDR3 contains 16 residues. V shed 4 bases and J 4 bases; nucleotides not matched to a gene: 10. Written as DNA, the CDR3 is TGTGCCAGCAGTTCAGGGCGGCTAGCGGCTTACAATGAGCAGTTCTTC. Amino acid sequence: CASSSGRLAAYNEQFF.

This sequence joins TRBV6-1 and TRBJ1-3, with D tentatively TRBD1 (5 bases). V lost 2 bases to trimming and J lost 8 bases, with 7 bases between them. Germline V lookup: CDR1 MNHNS, CDR2 SASEGT. This CDR3 is 12 amino acids long. This CDR3 is CASSEQGYTIYF. CDR3 DNA sequence: TGTGCCAGCAGTGAACAGGGATACACCATATATTTT.

The chain links TRBV25-1 to TRBJ1-2; D might be TRBD1 (6 bases). In germline, CDR1 is MGHDK, CDR2 SYGVNS. The ends were cut back, 6 bases at V and 4 bases at J, with 18 bases in the middle. This CDR3 has 15 residues. CDR3 bases: TGTGCCAGCAGGGGGGGCCCGGCAGGATTCTATGGCTACACCTTC. The encoded protein is CASRGGPAGFYGYTF.

The chain carries TRBV6-1 and TRBJ2-5; TRBD1 agrees at 9 bases. Unmatched junction bases numbered 7, after V lost 5 bases and J lost 3 bases. Germline loops: CDR1 MNHNS, CDR2 SASEGT. This CDR3 is built from 15 residues. For the CDR3, the DNA is TGTGCCAGCAGTACAGTTCGGACAGGGGAAGAGACCCAGTACTTC. It encodes CASSTVRTGEETQYF.

V and J are TRBV7-2 and TRBJ2-5; D possibly matches TRBD1 or TRBD2 (6 bases each). The CDR3 has 14 residues. Trimming stripped 5 bases from V and 9 bases from J, with 19 bases between. Germline assignment: CDR1 SGHTA and CDR2 FQGNSA. The CDR3 loop reads CASSEGGSAIAQYF. CDR3 coding DNA: TGTGCCAGCAGCGAGGGGGGCAGCGCCATCGCCCAGTACTTC.

This clone appeared a single time. The chain joins TRBV6-4 to TRBJ2-5, with TRBD1 identical over 7 bases. The V gene's germline CDR1 is MRHNA and CDR2 SNTAGT. The J segment lost 6 bases and the V segment lost 0 bases, leaving 13 bases of the junction unmatched. The CDR3 is made up of 17 amino acids. CDR3 DNA: TGTGCCAGCAGTGACTCGGTCGAAGGGGGCTTTGCGAAGACCCAGTACTTC. Translation: CASSDSVEGGFAKTQYF.

The chain employs TRBV2 and TRBJ2-1; D remains unclear. CDR3 size: 15 residues. The germline V gene encodes CDR1 SNHLY and CDR2 FYNNEI. The germline V and J ends were trimmed by 2 bases and 5 bases, with 13 bases remaining between them. The DNA of the CDR3 is TGTGCCAGCAGTGAAAGAGTGCAGATCAACAATGAGCAGTTCTTC. Its protein product is CASSERVQINNEQFF. The full variable domain, with the rest looked up from reference TRBV2 and TRBJ2-1, is EPEVTQTPSHQVTQMGQEVILRCVPISNHLYFYWYRQILGQKVEFLVSFYNNEISEKSEIFDDQFSVERPDGSNFTLKIRSTKLEDSAMYFCASSERVQINNEQFFGPGTRLTVL.

The chain is built from TRBV11-2 and TRBJ1-2; TRBD1 matches at 9 bases. Unmatched junction bases numbered 2, after V lost 3 bases and J lost 0 bases. CDR3 length equals 15 residues. Germline V gene sequence: CDR1 SGHAT, CDR2 FQNNGV. CDR3 nucleotides: TGTGCCAGCAGCTTCGGACAGGGGACTAACTATGGCTACACCTTC. Its translation is CASSFGQGTNYGYTF.

This chain uses TRBV19 with TRBJ2-7, with D perhaps TRBD1 (6 bases). Germline V lookup: CDR1 LNHDA, CDR2 SQIVND (reference sequence). The CDR3 contains 13 residues. V was pared by 1 base and J by 6 bases, with 10 bases between. CDR3 sequence: CASSIAQGLEQYF. CDR3 nucleotide sequence: TGTGCCAGTAGTATAGCTCAGGGGCTCGAGCAGTACTTC.

The gene calls are TRBV7-9 and TRBJ1-3; D unclear. This CDR3 has 14 residues. The germline CDR1 and CDR2 sequences are SEHNR and FQNEAQ (reference sequence). V lost 7 bases and J lost 0, with 10 bases in between. Written as DNA, the CDR3 is TGTGCCAGCATGGAGGGTTTCTCTGGAAACACCATATATTTT. As protein: CASMEGFSGNTIYF. The variable domain in full, with the rest retrieved from reference TRBV7-9 and TRBJ1-3, is DTGVSQNPRHKITKRGQNVTFRCDPISEHNRLYWYRQTLGQGPEFLTYFQNEAQLEKSRLLSDRFSAERPKGSFSTLEIQRTEQGDSAMYLCASMEGFSGNTIYFGEGSWLTVV.

This clone occurred once. The chain employs TRBV6-6 and TRBJ1-5, with D unresolved. V lost 6 bases and J lost 0, with 12 bases in between. This CDR3 is built from 15 residues. Looked up from germline, CDR1 is MNHNY and CDR2 is SVGAGI (reference sequence). The CDR3 protein is CASSLRSSSNQPQHF. In DNA, the CDR3 is TGTGCCAGCAGCCTCCGAAGTTCTAGCAATCAGCCCCAGCATTTT.

The chain uses TRBV4-1 and TRBJ2-3; D might be TRBD2 (7 bases). There are 16 residues in the CDR3. CDR1 MGHRA and CDR2 YSYEKL come from the germline V gene. The ends were cut back, 4 bases at V and 5 bases at J, with 19 bases in the middle. As DNA, the CDR3 is TGCGCCAGCAGCCCCACCGGGGGGCCGGGACGAGATACGCAGTATTTT. It codes for CASSPTGGPGRDTQYF.

V and J are TRBV5-4 and TRBJ1-2; perhaps TRBD1 as D (6 bases). The CDR3 is 18 amino acids. The germline V gene encodes CDR1 SGHNT and CDR2 YYREEE (reference sequence). Between the trimmed V and J ends, which lost 4 bases and 6 bases, there was a span of 28 bases. This chain's CDR3 is CASSPGAGVVRSKDGYTF. CDR3 bases: TGTGCCAGCAGCCCTGGTGCAGGGGTGGTTCGGAGTAAGGATGGCTACACCTTC.

The J gene is TRBJ2-3, the V gene TRBV9; 7 positions agree with TRBD2. J was trimmed by 2 bases and V by 4 bases; bases with no gene match: 10. Germline V gene data show CDR1 as SGDLS and CDR2 as YYNGEE. The CDR3 has 16 residues. CDR3 region: CASSLTSGTTTDTQYF. The DNA for the CDR3 is TGTGCCAGCAGCCTAACTTCCGGGACTACCACAGATACGCAGTATTTT.

The genes are TRBV6-1 and TRBJ1-3; TRBD1 agrees at 7 bases. The V and J ends lost 5 bases and 1 base, in that order; junction bases with no gene match: 5. The CDR3 is 15 residues long. CDR1 is MNHNS and CDR2 is SASEGT in the germline V gene. CDR3 protein: CASSRQGKSGNTIYF. The CDR3 bases are TGTGCCAGCAGTCGACAGGGCAAATCTGGAAACACCATATATTTT.

The chain combines TRBV2 with TRBJ2-3; D unresolved. V gave up 6 bases and J gave up 2 bases, with 6 bases separating them. Germline values: CDR1 SNHLY, CDR2 FYNNEI. This CDR3 region has 12 residues. The CDR3 DNA follows: TGTGCCAGCAGCCAGCTCACAGATACGCAGTATTTT. Its translation is CASSQLTDTQYF. The variable domain in full, completed from reference TRBV2 and TRBJ2-3, reads EPEVTQTPSHQVTQMGQEVILRCVPISNHLYFYWYRQILGQKVEFLVSFYNNEISEKSEIFDDQFSVERPDGSNFTLKIRSTKLEDSAMYFCASSQLTDTQYFGPGTRLTVL.